The clone carrying this T cell receptor (beta chain) has only a few counts. Its matching antigen is unknown. Only in-frame clones appear in the TCRdb table, and some are missing; sequencing was by immunoSEQ multiplex PCR. This table holds tens of thousands of clones, approximately 73% found once. This specimen belongs to a study of vaccination effects on CD4 cells after COVID-19. Study context: Vaccination followed sampling of two convalescent patients by 16 days and one week respectively.

Antigen-specific CD4+ T cells were first expanded with viral peptide pools by the ViraFEST assay and only then sequenced. CD4+ T cell isolation took place after more than eight days of culture. From March to December 2020, the person had a SARS-CoV-2 infection that was confirmed by PCR. Peptides at about 10 ug/ml and IL-2 at roughly 9.3 IU/ml were added to approximately 2 million PBMC per well. Each culture had half its medium swapped for IL-2 medium on days 3 and 7. The source was CD4+ T cells from PBMCs cultured with a peptide pool, collected before COVID-19 vaccination. The clonotype originates from a human donor who had a prior SARS-CoV-2 infection.

CDR3 sequence: CASSFWGQGYYGYTF. The CDR3 region has the DNA TGTGCCAGCAGTTTTTGGGGACAGGGGTACTATGGCTACACCTTC. The V gene is TRBV27, the J gene TRBJ1-2; 10 bases are a match to TRBD1. CDR3 size: 15 residues. Unmatched junction bases numbered 4, after V lost 3 bases and J lost 3 bases. Germline values: CDR1 MNHEY, CDR2 SMNVEV (reference sequence).